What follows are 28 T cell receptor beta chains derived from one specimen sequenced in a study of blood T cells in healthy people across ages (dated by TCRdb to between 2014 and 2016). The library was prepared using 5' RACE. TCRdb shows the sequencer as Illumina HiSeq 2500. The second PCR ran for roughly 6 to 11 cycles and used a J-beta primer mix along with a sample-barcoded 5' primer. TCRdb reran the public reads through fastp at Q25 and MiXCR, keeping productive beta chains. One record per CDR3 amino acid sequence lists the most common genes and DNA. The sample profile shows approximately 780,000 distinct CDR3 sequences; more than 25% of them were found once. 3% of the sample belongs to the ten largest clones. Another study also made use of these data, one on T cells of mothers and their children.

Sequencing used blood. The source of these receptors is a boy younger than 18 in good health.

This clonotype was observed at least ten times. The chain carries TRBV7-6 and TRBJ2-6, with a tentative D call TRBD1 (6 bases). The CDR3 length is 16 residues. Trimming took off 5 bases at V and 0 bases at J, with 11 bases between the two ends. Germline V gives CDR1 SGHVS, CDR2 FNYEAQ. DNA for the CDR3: TGTGCCAGCAGCCGCAGGGGACGCTCTGGGGCCAACGTCCTGACTTTC. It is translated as CASSRRGRSGANVLTF.

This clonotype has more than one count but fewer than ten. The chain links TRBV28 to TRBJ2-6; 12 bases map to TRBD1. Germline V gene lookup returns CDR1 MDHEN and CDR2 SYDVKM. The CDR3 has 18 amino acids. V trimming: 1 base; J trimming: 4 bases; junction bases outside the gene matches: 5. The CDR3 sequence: CASSLSGQGARGANVLTF. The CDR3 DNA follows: TGTGCCAGCAGTTTATCGGGACAGGGGGCACGGGGGGCCAACGTCCTGACTTTC. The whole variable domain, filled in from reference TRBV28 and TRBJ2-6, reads DVKVTQSSRYLVKRTGEKVFLECVQDMDHENMFWYRQDPGLGLRLIYFSYDVKMKEKGDIPEGYSVSREKKERFSLILESASTNQTSMYLCASSLSGQGARGANVLTFGAGSRLTVL.

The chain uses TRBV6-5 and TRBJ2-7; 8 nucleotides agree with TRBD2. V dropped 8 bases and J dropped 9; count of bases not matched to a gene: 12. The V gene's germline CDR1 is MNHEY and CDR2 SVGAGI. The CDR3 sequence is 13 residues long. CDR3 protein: CASGRTSPFGQYF. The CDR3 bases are TGTGCCAGCGGACGGACTAGCCCTTTCGGGCAGTACTTC.

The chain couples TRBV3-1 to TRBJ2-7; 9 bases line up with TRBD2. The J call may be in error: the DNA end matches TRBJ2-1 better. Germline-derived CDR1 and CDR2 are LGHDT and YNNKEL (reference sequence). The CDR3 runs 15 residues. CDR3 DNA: TGTGCCAGCAGTATTTTAGCGGGGGCCGGGAATGAGCAGTTCTTC. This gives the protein CASSILAGAGNEQFF.

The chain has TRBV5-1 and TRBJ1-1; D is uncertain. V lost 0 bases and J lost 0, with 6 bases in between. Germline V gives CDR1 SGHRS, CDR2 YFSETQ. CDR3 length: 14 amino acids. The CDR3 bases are TGCGCCAGCAGCTTGGCCGCTATGAACACTGAAGCTTTCTTT. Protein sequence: CASSLAAMNTEAFF.

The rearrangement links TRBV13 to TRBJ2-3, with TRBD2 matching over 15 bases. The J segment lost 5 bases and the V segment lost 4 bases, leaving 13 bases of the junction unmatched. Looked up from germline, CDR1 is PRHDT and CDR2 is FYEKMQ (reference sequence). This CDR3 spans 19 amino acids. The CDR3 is CASSSPGLAGGAREDTQYF. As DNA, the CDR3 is TGTGCCAGCAGCTCGCCCGGACTAGCGGGGGGGGCTCGTGAAGATACGCAGTATTTT.

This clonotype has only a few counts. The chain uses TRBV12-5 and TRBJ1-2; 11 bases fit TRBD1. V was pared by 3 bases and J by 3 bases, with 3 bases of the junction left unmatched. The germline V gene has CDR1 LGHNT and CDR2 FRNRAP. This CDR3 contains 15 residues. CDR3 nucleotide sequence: TGTGCTAGTGGTTTCGGGACAGGGGGGCACTATGGCTACACCTTC. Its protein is CASGFGTGGHYGYTF.

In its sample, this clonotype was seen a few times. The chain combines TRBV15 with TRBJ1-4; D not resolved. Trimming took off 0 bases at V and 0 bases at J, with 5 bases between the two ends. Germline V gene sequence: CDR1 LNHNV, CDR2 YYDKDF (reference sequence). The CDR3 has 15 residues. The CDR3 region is CATSRDISTNEKLFF. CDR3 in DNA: TGTGCCACCAGCAGAGACATTTCAACTAATGAAAAACTGTTTTTT.

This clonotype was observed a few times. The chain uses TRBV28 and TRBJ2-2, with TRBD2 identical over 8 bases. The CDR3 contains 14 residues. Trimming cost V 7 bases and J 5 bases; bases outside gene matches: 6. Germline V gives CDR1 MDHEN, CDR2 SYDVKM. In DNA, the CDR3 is TGTGCCAGCAACCTCCGGGGGGGAACCGGGGAGCTGTTTTTT. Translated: CASNLRGGTGELFF. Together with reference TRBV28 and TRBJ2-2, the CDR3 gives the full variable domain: DVKVTQSSRYLVKRTGEKVFLECVQDMDHENMFWYRQDPGLGLRLIYFSYDVKMKEKGDIPEGYSVSREKKERFSLILESASTNQTSMYLCASNLRGGTGELFFGEGSRLTVL.

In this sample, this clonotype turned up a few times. CDR3 in DNA: TGTGCCAGCAGATCCGGGACTAGCGGGGTGAATGAGCAGTTCTTC. This codes for CASRSGTSGVNEQFF. The V call is TRBV6-5, the J call TRBJ2-5, with 13 bases identical to TRBD2. Near its end, the DNA agrees better with TRBJ2-1, so the J call may be wrong. The CDR3 length is 15 residues. Germline V gene data show CDR1 as MNHEY and CDR2 as SVGAGI.

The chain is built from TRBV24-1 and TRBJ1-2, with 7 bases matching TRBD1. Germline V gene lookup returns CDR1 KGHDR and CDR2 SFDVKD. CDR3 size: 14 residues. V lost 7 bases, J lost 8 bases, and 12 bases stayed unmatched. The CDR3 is CATSPTGLSGGYTF. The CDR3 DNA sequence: TGTGCCACCAGCCCGACAGGGTTGTCGGGAGGCTACACCTTC.

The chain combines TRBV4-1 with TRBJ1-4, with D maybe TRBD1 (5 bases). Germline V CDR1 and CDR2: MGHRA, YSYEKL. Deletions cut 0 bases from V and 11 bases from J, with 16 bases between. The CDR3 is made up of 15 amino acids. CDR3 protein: CASSQEGTQGRKLFF. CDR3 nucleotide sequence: TGCGCCAGCAGCCAAGAGGGGACTCAGGGTAGGAAACTGTTTTTT.

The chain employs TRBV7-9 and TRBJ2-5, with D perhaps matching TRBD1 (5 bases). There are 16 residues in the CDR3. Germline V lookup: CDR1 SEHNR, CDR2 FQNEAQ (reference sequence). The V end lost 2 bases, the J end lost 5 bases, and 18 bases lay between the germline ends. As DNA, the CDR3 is TGTGCCAGCAGCTTAAAGGATTGGGGCCTCCGGGAGACCCAGTACTTC. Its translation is CASSLKDWGLRETQYF. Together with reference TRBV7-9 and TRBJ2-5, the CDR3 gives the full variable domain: DTGVSQNPRHKITKRGQNVTFRCDPISEHNRLYWYRQTLGQGPEFLTYFQNEAQLEKSRLLSDRFSAERPKGSFSTLEIQRTEQGDSAMYLCASSLKDWGLRETQYFGPGTRLLVL.

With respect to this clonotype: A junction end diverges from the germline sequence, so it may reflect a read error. CDR3 sequence (DNA): TGTGCCTGCAGCTTAAAGTGGATCGACAGGAAATATAATTCACCCCTCCACTTT. Protein sequence: CACSLKWIDRKYNSPLHF. This chain connects TRBV7-9 to TRBJ1-6, with D perhaps TRBD1 (6 bases). This CDR3 comprises 18 residues. The germline CDR1 and CDR2 sequences are SEHNR and FQNEAQ (reference sequence). Supplemented by reference TRBV7-9 and TRBJ1-6, the full variable domain reads DTGVSQNPRHKITKRGQNVTFRCDPISEHNRLYWYRQTLGQGPEFLTYFQNEAQLEKSRLLSDRFSAERPKGSFSTLEIQRTEQGDSAMYLCACSLKWIDRKYNSPLHFGNGTRLTVT.

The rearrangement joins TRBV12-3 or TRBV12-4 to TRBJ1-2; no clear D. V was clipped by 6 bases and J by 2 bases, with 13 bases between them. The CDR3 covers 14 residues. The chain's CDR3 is CASSRGVLNYGYTF. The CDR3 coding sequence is TGTGCCAGCAGCCGAGGAGTCCTCAACTATGGCTACACCTTC.

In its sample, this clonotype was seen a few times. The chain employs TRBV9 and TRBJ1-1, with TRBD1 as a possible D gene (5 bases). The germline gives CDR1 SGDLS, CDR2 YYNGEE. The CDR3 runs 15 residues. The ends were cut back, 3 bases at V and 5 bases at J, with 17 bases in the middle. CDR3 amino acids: CASSGRDAAGTEAFF. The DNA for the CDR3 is TGTGCCAGCAGCGGTCGGGACGCCGCGGGGACTGAAGCTTTCTTT.

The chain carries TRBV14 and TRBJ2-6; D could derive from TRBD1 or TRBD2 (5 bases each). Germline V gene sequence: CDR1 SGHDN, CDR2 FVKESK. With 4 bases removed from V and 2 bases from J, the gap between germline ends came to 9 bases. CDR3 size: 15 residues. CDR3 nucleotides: TGTGCCAGCAGCCGCCTGGGACCTGGGGCCAACGTCCTGACTTTC. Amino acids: CASSRLGPGANVLTF.

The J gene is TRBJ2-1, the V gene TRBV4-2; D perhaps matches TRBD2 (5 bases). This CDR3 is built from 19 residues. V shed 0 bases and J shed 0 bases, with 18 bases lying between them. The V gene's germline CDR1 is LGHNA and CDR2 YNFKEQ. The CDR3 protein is CASSQDRVAGVHSYNEQFF. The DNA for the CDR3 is TGTGCCAGCAGCCAAGATCGTGTGGCGGGTGTACACTCCTACAATGAGCAGTTCTTC.

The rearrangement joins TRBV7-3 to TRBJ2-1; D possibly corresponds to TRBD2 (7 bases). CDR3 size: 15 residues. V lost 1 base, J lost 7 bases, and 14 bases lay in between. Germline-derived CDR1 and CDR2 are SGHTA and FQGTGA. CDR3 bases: TGTGCCAGCAGCTTAAATGGGGGCGGGGGTAATGAGCAGTTCTTC. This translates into CASSLNGGGGNEQFF.

In nucleotides, the CDR3 is TGTGCCAGTAGTTTCATCGGGGGACAGGGAGAAAAACTGTTTTTT. The encoded protein is CASSFIGGQGEKLFF. The chain has TRBV19 and TRBJ1-4, with 9 bases identical to TRBD1. The junction had 9 bases not matched to a gene; V was cut back by 5 bases and J by 8 bases. CDR1 and CDR2 (germline): LNHDA, SQIVND (reference sequence). CDR3 length: 15 amino acids.

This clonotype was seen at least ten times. The CDR3: CASSPRDSGGAEETQYF. The CDR3 DNA reads as TGTGCCAGCAGCCCCCGGGATAGCGGGGGGGCGGAAGAGACCCAGTACTTC. The chain carries TRBV9 and TRBJ2-5; 11 bases are shared with TRBD2. The germline V gene has CDR1 SGDLS and CDR2 YYNGEE. The V gene end was trimmed by 4 bases and the J gene end by 3 bases; junction bases not matched to a gene: 11. The length of the CDR3 is 17 residues.

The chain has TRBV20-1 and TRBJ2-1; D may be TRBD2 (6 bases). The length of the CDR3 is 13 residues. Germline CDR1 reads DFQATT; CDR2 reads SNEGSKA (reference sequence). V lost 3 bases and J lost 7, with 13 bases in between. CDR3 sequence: CSARGRGRNEQFF. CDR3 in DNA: TGCAGTGCTAGGGGGCGGGGCAGAAATGAGCAGTTCTTC.

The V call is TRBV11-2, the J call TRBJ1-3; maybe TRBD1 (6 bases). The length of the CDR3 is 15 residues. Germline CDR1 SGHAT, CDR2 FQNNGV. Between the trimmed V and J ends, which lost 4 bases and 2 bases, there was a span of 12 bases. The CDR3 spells CASSSHRGPGNTIYF. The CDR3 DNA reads TGTGCCAGCAGCTCGCACCGGGGGCCTGGAAACACCATATATTTT.

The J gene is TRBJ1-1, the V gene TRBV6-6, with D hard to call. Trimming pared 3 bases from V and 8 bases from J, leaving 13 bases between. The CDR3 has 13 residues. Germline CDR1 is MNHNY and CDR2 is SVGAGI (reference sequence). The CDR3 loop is CASSYETNKEAFF. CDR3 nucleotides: TGTGCCAGCAGTTATGAGACAAACAAAGAAGCTTTCTTT.

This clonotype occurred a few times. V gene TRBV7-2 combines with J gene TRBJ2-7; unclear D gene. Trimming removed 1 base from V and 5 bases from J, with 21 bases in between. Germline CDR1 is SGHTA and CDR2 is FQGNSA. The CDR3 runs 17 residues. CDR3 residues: CASSLVYSALGPHEQYF. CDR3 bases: TGTGCCAGCAGCTTAGTTTATTCGGCCCTCGGACCCCACGAGCAGTACTTC.

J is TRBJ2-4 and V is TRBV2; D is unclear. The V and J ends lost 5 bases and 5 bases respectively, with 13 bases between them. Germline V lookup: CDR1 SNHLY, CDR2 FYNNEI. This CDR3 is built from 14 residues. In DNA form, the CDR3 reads TGTGCCAGCAGTAACATAGGAGACCAAAACATTCAGTACTTC. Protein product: CASSNIGDQNIQYF.

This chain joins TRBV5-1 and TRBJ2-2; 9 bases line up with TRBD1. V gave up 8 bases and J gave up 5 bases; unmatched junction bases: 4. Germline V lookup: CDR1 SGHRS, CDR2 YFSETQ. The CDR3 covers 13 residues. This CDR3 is CASGTGLTGELFF. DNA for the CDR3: TGCGCCAGTGGGACAGGGCTAACCGGGGAGCTGTTTTTT.

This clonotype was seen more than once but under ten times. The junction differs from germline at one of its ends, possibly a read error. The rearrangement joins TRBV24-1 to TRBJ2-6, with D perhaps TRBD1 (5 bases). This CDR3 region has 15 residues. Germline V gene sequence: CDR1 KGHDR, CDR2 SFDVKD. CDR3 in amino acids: CATSDPKSGANVLTF. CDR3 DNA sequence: TGTGCCACCAGTGACCCGAAATCTGGGGCCAATGTCCTGACTTTC.